This is a list of T cell receptor beta chains from one sample in a study of blood T cell repertoires in COVID-19. Data came from immunoSEQ multiplex PCR; TCRdb stores just in-frame clones and leaves some out. The sample shows 120,000 or so clones, 76% of them seen only once. Sequenced sample: peripheral blood. Receptors originate from a woman of 80 years or more with acute or convalescent COVID-19. The CDR3 runs from the conserved cysteine through the conserved F or W. The order of the fields is D gene, J gene, V gene, clone size, CDR3 protein, CDR3 DNA. The D gene is left open where the match is weak. Size is stated for part of the rows, as once, few or many counts, or as a class when the clone is expanded.

>-|TRBJ2-5|TRBV19|-
CASSKRLQETQYF
TGTGCCAGTAGTAAGCGGCTCCAAGAGACCCAGTACTTC
>-|TRBJ1-3|TRBV18|-
CASSPRTDSGNTIYF
TGTGCCAGCTCACCTCGGACAGACTCTGGAAACACCATATATTTT
>-|TRBJ2-3|TRBV12-5|-
CASGSPQGGVTDTQYF
TGTGCTAGTGGTTCCCCCCAAGGGGGTGTCACAGATACGCAGTATTTT
>-|TRBJ1-1|TRBV4-1|-
CASSRDPMNTEAFF
TGCGCCAGCAGCCGAGACCCCATGAACACTGAAGCTTTCTTT
>TRBD1|TRBJ1-2|TRBV5-1|few
CASSLAGQGVSYGYTF
TGCGCCAGCAGCTTGGCCGGACAGGGGGTTAGCTATGGCTACACCTTC
>TRBD1|TRBJ1-1|TRBV7-2|-
CASSWRGRLPEAFF
TGTGCCAGCAGCTGGAGGGGGCGACTACCTGAAGCTTTCTTT
>TRBD2|TRBJ2-7|TRBV18|-
CASSPRGGGGVAGVYEQYF
TGTGCCAGCTCACCACGGGGTGGAGGGGGAGTAGCGGGAGTCTACGAGCAGTACTTC
>TRBD2|TRBJ2-1|TRBV9|-
CASSVTASGGAGDEQFF
TGTGCCAGCAGCGTAACGGCTAGCGGGGGGGCCGGCGATGAGCAGTTCTTC
>-|TRBJ2-7|TRBV27|-
CASSLKGSPSSYEQYF
TGTGCCAGCAGTTTAAAGGGGTCACCCAGCTCCTACGAGCAGTACTTC
>-|TRBJ2-7|TRBV27|-
CASSLRRGDWEQYF
TGTGCCAGCAGTTTGAGAAGGGGTGATTGGGAGCAGTACTTC